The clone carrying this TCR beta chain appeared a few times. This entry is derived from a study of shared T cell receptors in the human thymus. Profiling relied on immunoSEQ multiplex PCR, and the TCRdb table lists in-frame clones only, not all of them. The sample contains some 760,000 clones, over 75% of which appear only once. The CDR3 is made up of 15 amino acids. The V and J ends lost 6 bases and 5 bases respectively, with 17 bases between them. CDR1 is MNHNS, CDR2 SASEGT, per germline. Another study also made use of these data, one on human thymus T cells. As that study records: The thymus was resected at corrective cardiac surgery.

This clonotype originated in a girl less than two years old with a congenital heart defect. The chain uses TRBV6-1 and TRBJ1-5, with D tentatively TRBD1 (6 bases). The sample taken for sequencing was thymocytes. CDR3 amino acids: CASSGAGVLDQPQHF. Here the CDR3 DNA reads TGTGCCAGCAGCGGCGCAGGGGTCTTGGATCAGCCCCAGCATTTT.